One and the same sample provided the 10 T cell receptor beta chains below, sequenced in a study of blood T cell repertoires in COVID-19. The protocol was immunoSEQ multiplex PCR, while the TCRdb copy is restricted to in-frame clones and leaves out a portion. The sample lists 59,000 or so clones, more than 60% occurring once. The sample consisted of peripheral blood. The receptors were gathered from a woman in her fifties or sixties with active or convalescent COVID-19.

This chain connects TRBV12-5 to TRBJ2-7; TRBD1 agrees at 7 bases. V lost 5 bases to trimming and J lost 6 bases; unmatched junction nucleotides: 7. CDR1 LGHNT and CDR2 FRNRAP come from the germline V gene. This CDR3 region has 13 residues. CDR3 region: CASGPSGQPEQYF. CDR3 DNA: TGTGCTAGTGGTCCATCGGGACAGCCCGAGCAGTACTTC.

V is TRBV28 and J is TRBJ1-1; the D is unclear. V shed 3 bases and J shed 1 base, with 6 bases lying between them. This CDR3 spans 13 amino acids. CDR1 is MDHEN, CDR2 SYDVKM, per germline. CDR3 residues: CASSFEGNTEAFF. Here the CDR3 DNA reads TGTGCCAGCAGTTTTGAGGGGAACACTGAAGCTTTCTTT.

V gene TRBV5-4 combines with J gene TRBJ2-3, with D possibly being TRBD1 (6 bases). The CDR3 spans 14 residues. V shed 6 bases and J shed 6 bases, with 17 bases lying between them. CDR1 and CDR2 from the germline V gene are SGHNT and YYREEE (reference sequence). The CDR3 sequence is CASTQGQRSDTQYF. CDR3 DNA: TGTGCCAGCACCCAGGGGCAGAGGTCGGATACGCAGTATTTT.

The sample holds a few counts of this clone. This chain joins TRBV2 and TRBJ1-1; TRBD1 matches 9 bases. Germline lookup yields CDR1 SNHLY and CDR2 FYNNEI. V gave up 1 base and J gave up 2 bases; unmatched junction bases: 5. The CDR3 runs to 16 residues. DNA of the CDR3: TGTGCCAGCAGTGAAGTTAAGGGACAGGGCAACACTGAAGCTTTCTTT. It translates to CASSEVKGQGNTEAFF.

The rearrangement links TRBV5-5 to TRBJ2-7; 8 positions match TRBD2. This CDR3 has 14 amino acids. Germline V CDR1 and CDR2: SGHKS, YYEKEE (reference sequence). The ends lost 4 bases at V and 2 bases at J; junction bases unmatched: 5. CDR3 loop: CASSTTSGPYEQYF. The CDR3, as DNA: TGTGCCAGCAGCACCACTAGCGGACCCTACGAGCAGTACTTC.

This chain joins TRBV2 and TRBJ2-1; D remains ambiguous. This CDR3 contains 15 residues. Germline V gene data show CDR1 as SNHLY and CDR2 as FYNNEI. The V gene lost 7 bases and the J gene lost 0 bases, with 13 bases spanning the gap. The CDR3 DNA is TGTGCCAGCAAGATCGGCGCTAGCTCCTACAATGAGCAGTTCTTC. As protein: CASKIGASSYNEQFF.

This clone was counted once. The chain employs TRBV6-1 and TRBJ1-1, with D perhaps matching TRBD1 (6 bases). Trimming cost V 2 bases and J 0 bases, with 10 bases left between them. There are 15 residues in the CDR3. Germline V gene data show CDR1 as MNHNS and CDR2 as SASEGT. CDR3 bases: TGTGCCAGCAGTGAACGGACAGTATTGAACACTGAAGCTTTCTTT. It is translated as CASSERTVLNTEAFF.

V gene TRBV5-4 combines with J gene TRBJ2-5, with 9 positions matching TRBD1. This CDR3 spans 14 amino acids. V gave up 4 bases and J gave up 4 bases; unmatched junction bases: 5. Per the germline V gene, CDR1 is SGHNT and CDR2 is YYREEE (reference sequence). This chain's CDR3 is CASSPRGQGETQYF. The CDR3 coding sequence is TGTGCCAGCAGCCCGAGGGGACAGGGAGAGACCCAGTACTTC. The full variable domain, in which reference TRBV5-4 and TRBJ2-5 provide the parts outside the CDR3, is ETGVTQSPTHLIKTRGQQVTLRCSSQSGHNTVSWYQQALGQGPQFIFQYYREEENGRGNFPPRFSGLQFPNYSSELNVNALELDDSALYLCASSPRGQGETQYFGPGTRLLVL.

V usage is TRBV24-1 and J usage is TRBJ2-1, with TRBD2 matching over 14 bases. The CDR3 totals 16 residues. Trimming took 4 bases from V and 7 from J; bases not matched to a gene: 5. Germline-derived CDR1 and CDR2 are KGHDR and SFDVKD. Here the CDR3 reads CATSDGTSGSRNEQFF. As DNA, the CDR3 is TGTGCCACCAGTGACGGGACTAGCGGGAGTAGGAATGAGCAGTTCTTC.

This clone was observed a handful of times. J is TRBJ2-2 and V is TRBV24-1; 11 bases are shared with TRBD1. Germline V lookup: CDR1 KGHDR, CDR2 SFDVKD. This CDR3 spans 14 amino acids. Trimming took 7 bases from V and 6 from J; bases not matched to a gene: 3. CDR3 region: CATRGQGDAGELFF. As DNA, the CDR3 is TGTGCCACCAGGGGACAGGGGGATGCCGGGGAGCTGTTTTTT.